This T cell receptor (beta chain) was observed in a study of blood T cell repertoires in COVID-19. V lost 3 bases, J lost 0 bases, and 12 bases lay in between. There are 14 residues in the CDR3. The germline CDR1 and CDR2 sequences are GTSNPN and SVGIG (reference sequence). Clones were sequenced by immunoSEQ multiplex PCR, and TCRdb holds only the in-frame ones, with some missing. Here the sample spans approximately 500,000 clones, 70% to 90% being singletons. The sequence derives from a woman between 50 and 59 years old with COVID-19, enrolled during active disease. Sequencing was carried out using peripheral blood. The chain links TRBV30 to TRBJ2-7; D is unclear. The CDR3 bases are TGTGCCTGGAGGAAACAGACGTACTCCTACGAGCAGTACTTC. Its translation: CAWRKQTYSYEQYF. Combining the CDR3 with reference TRBV30 and TRBJ2-7 gives the whole variable domain SQTIHQWPATLVQPVGSPLSLECTVEGTSNPNLYWYRQAAGRGLQLLFYSVGIGQISSEVPQNLSASRPQDRQFILSSKKLLLSDSGFYLCAWRKQTYSYEQYFGPGTRLTVT.